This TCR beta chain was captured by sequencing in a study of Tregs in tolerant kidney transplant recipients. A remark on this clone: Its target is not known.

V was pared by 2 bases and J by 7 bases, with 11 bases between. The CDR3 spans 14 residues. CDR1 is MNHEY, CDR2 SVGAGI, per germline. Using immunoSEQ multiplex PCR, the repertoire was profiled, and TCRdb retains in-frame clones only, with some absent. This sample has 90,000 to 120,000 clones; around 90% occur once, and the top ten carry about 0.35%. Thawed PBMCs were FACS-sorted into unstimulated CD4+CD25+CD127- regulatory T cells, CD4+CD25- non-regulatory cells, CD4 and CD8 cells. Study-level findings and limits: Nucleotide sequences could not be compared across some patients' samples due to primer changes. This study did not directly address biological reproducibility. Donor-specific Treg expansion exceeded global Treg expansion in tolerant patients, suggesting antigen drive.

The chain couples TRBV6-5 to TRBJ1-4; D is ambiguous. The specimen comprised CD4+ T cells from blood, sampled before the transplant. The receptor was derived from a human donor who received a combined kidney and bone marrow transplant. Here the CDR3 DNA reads TGTGCCAGCAGTTACCTCAGCGTAGGTGAAAAACTGTTTTTT. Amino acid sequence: CASSYLSVGEKLFF.